These 25 T cell receptor beta chains originate from one sample sequenced in a study of OX40 agonist ivuxolimab in advanced cancers. The repertoire was sequenced with immunoSEQ multiplex PCR; TCRdb's copy has only in-frame clones and lacks some. The table lists 60,000 or so clones, 86% of them singletons. Sequences were derived from CD4+ or CD8+ T cells sorted from blood, sampled in a trial of the OX40 agonist ivuxolimab. Receptors were obtained from an adult with an advanced solid tumor such as melanoma, head and neck, liver or kidney cancer.

This rearrangement joins TRBV11-2 to TRBJ2-7; possible D gene TRBD1, 5 bases. Trimming took off 1 base at V and 1 base at J, with 11 bases between the two ends. The CDR3 totals 15 residues. Germline assignment: CDR1 SGHAT and CDR2 FQNNGV. The DNA of the CDR3 is TGTGCCAGCAGCTTAGTCGGCACAGGATCCTACGAGCAGTACTTC. It translates to CASSLVGTGSYEQYF.

V is TRBV19 and J is TRBJ2-5, with D maybe TRBD2 (6 bases). The CDR3 is 13 amino acids. V was clipped by 3 bases and J by 5 bases, with 10 bases between them. The germline gives CDR1 LNHDA, CDR2 SQIVND (reference sequence). This CDR3 is CASSIWAGETQYF. The CDR3 DNA is TGTGCCAGTAGTATCTGGGCGGGGGAGACCCAGTACTTC.

The chain combines TRBV5-8 with TRBJ1-5; TRBD1 agrees at 8 bases. The CDR3 length is 14 residues. The V and J ends lost 4 bases and 3 bases, in that order; junction bases with no gene match: 3. Germline values: CDR1 SGHTS, CDR2 YDEGEE. CDR3 sequence (DNA): TGTGCCAGCAGCCGGGGACAGGTCAATCAGCCCCAGCATTTT. It translates to CASSRGQVNQPQHF. Full variable domain (rest looked up from reference TRBV5-8 and TRBJ1-5): EAGVTQSPTHLIKTRGQQATLRCSPISGHTSVYWYQQALGLGLQFLLWYDEGEERNRGNFPPRFSGRQFPNYSSELNVNALELEDSALYLCASSRGQVNQPQHFGDGTRLSIL.

The chain's CDR3 is CSVEDPTERGGYTF. CDR3 bases: TGCAGCGTTGAAGACCCGACGGAGCGAGGTGGCTACACCTTC. V and J are TRBV29-1 and TRBJ1-2; D is unclear. CDR1 is SQVTM, CDR2 ANQGSEA, per germline. The CDR3 extends over 14 amino acids. V was pared by 0 bases and J by 7 bases, with 15 bases between.

This clone has more than one count but fewer than ten. V gene TRBV4-2 combines with J gene TRBJ1-5; no clear D gene. CDR3 length: 15 amino acids. Trimming stripped 0 bases from V and 4 bases from J, with 10 bases between. Per germline, CDR1 LGHNA and CDR2 YNFKEQ. The CDR3 loop is CASSQEGTINQPQHF. CDR3 coding DNA: TGTGCCAGCAGCCAAGAGGGCACCATAAATCAGCCCCAGCATTTT.

V gene TRBV10-3 combines with J gene TRBJ1-1; D perhaps matches TRBD1 (5 bases). CDR1 and CDR2 (germline): ENHRY, SYGVKD. Deletions cut 0 bases from V and 8 bases from J, with 16 bases between. This CDR3 contains 15 residues. For the CDR3, the DNA is TGTGCCATCAGTGAGTCGGAGGGCGCGGGACGAGAAGCTTTCTTT. Protein: CAISESEGAGREAFF.

V gene TRBV7-9 combines with J gene TRBJ1-1, with a possible D match to TRBD1 (5 bases). The CDR3 runs 15 residues. The germline CDR1 and CDR2 sequences are SEHNR and FQNEAQ (reference sequence). V was trimmed by 3 bases and J by 4 bases, leaving 15 bases between them. CDR3 sequence (DNA): TGTGCCAGCAGCTTGGGCCCGGGACGACGCACTGAAGCTTTCTTT. Translated, it gives CASSLGPGRRTEAFF.

The gene calls are TRBV5-1 and TRBJ2-7; 9 bases agree with TRBD1. CDR1 is SGHRS and CDR2 is YFSETQ in the germline V gene. The CDR3 is 14 residues long. V dropped 2 bases and J dropped 5; count of bases not matched to a gene: 5. CDR3 sequence reads: CASSFRDRAHEQYF. The CDR3 region has the DNA TGCGCCAGCAGCTTCCGGGACAGGGCCCACGAGCAGTACTTC.

The rearrangement links TRBV19 to TRBJ2-1; the match to TRBD2 covers 9 bases. Germline trimming cut 3 bases from V and 9 bases from J; bases unmatched to any gene: 9. CDR3 size: 15 residues. CDR1 and CDR2 (germline): LNHDA, SQIVND (reference sequence). CDR3 nucleotide sequence: TGTGCCAGTAGTATGCGGGGGGGCTACTTCGGTGAGCAGTTCTTC. Amino acids: CASSMRGGYFGEQFF.

The chain recombines TRBV5-1 with TRBJ1-1; D gene unclear. From germline, CDR1 is SGHRS and CDR2 YFSETQ. CDR3 length: 13 residues. V was cut by 4 bases and J by 3 bases, with 10 bases left in between. CDR3 in DNA: TGCGCCAGCAGCAGCCAGAGGGACACTGAAGCTTTCTTT. Its translation: CASSSQRDTEAFF.

The J gene is TRBJ1-1, the V gene TRBV18; no definite D call. This CDR3 is built from 19 residues. The ends were cut back, 3 bases at V and 1 base at J, with 24 bases in the middle. Germline V gives CDR1 KGHSH, CDR2 LQKENI. The CDR3 region is CASSPQNSGGTYTNTEAFF. Written as DNA, the CDR3 is TGTGCCAGCTCACCCCAAAATTCGGGAGGCACCTATACGAACACTGAAGCTTTCTTT.

This clone was seen once. The rearrangement uses TRBV10-1 and TRBJ2-1, with unresolved D. Germline assignment: CDR1 WNHNN and CDR2 SYGVQD (reference sequence). Trimming cost V 3 bases and J 9 bases, with 9 bases left between them. The CDR3 is made up of 12 amino acids. The CDR3 spells CASSDPWSEQFF. The CDR3 DNA reads TGCGCCAGCAGTGACCCTTGGAGTGAGCAGTTCTTC.

The chain employs TRBV18 and TRBJ2-4, with TRBD2 matching 8 bases. Germline CDR1 is KGHSH and CDR2 is LQKENI. The CDR3 totals 15 residues. V dropped 3 bases and J dropped 5; count of bases not matched to a gene: 6. This chain's CDR3 is CASSPAGGGENIQYF. DNA for the CDR3: TGTGCCAGCTCACCGGCGGGGGGCGGGGAAAACATTCAGTACTTC.

V usage is TRBV5-1 and J usage is TRBJ1-4; 7 positions agree with TRBD1. From germline, CDR1 is SGHRS and CDR2 YFSETQ. The V and J ends lost 7 bases and 6 bases, in that order; junction bases with no gene match: 6. The CDR3 has 13 amino acids. The DNA of the CDR3 is TGCGCCAGCTCCCCAGGGACAGATGAAAAACTGTTTTTT. This gives the protein CASSPGTDEKLFF.

The chain uses TRBV5-1 and TRBJ2-5, with D tentatively TRBD1 (6 bases). This CDR3 is 15 amino acids long. V lost 3 bases to trimming and J lost 3 bases, with 15 bases between them. Germline V gene data show CDR1 as SGHRS and CDR2 as YFSETQ. The CDR3 reads CASSWQQGFEETQYF. CDR3 nucleotide sequence: TGCGCCAGCAGCTGGCAACAGGGTTTTGAAGAGACCCAGTACTTC.

The chain has TRBV5-1 and TRBJ2-5; maybe TRBD1 (5 bases). The CDR3 loop spans 14 amino acids. V lost 1 base to trimming and J lost 3 bases, with 10 bases between them. Germline CDR1 reads SGHRS; CDR2 reads YFSETQ. The CDR3 region is CASSLYQGKETQYF. CDR3 nucleotides: TGCGCCAGCAGCTTGTACCAGGGTAAAGAGACCCAGTACTTC.

This chain uses TRBV2 with TRBJ2-5; D is ambiguous. V was pared by 6 bases and J by 3 bases, with 17 bases between. This CDR3 has 15 residues. Germline values: CDR1 SNHLY, CDR2 FYNNEI. CDR3: CASRPQSGVKETQYF. Written as DNA, the CDR3 is TGTGCCAGCAGGCCTCAAAGTGGAGTGAAAGAGACCCAGTACTTC.

The gene calls are TRBV4-1 and TRBJ2-2; 9 bases line up with TRBD1. V was clipped by 0 bases and J by 5 bases; unmatched bases: 4. The length of the CDR3 is 16 residues. Germline lookup yields CDR1 MGHRA and CDR2 YSYEKL. The CDR3 DNA reads as TGCGCCAGCAGCCAAGAACCGGGACAGGGAACCGGGGAGCTGTTTTTT. Translated: CASSQEPGQGTGELFF.

The chain employs TRBV5-4 and TRBJ1-5; D uncertain. Between the trimmed V and J ends, which lost 2 bases and 4 bases, there was a span of 7 bases. CDR1 is SGHNT and CDR2 is YYREEE in the germline V gene (reference sequence). This CDR3 contains 13 residues. This CDR3 reads CASSFGPNQPQHF. DNA of the CDR3: TGTGCCAGCAGCTTCGGCCCTAATCAGCCCCAGCATTTT.

This clone appeared a single time. The chain couples TRBV19 to TRBJ1-5; unclear D gene. There are 15 residues in the CDR3. With 4 bases removed from V and 0 bases from J, the gap between germline ends came to 10 bases. CDR1 and CDR2 from the germline V gene are LNHDA and SQIVND (reference sequence). The CDR3, as DNA: TGTGCCAGTAGTACTCCGGGGTTTAGCAATCAGCCCCAGCATTTT. It is translated as CASSTPGFSNQPQHF.

J is TRBJ1-1 and V is TRBV18; D remains ambiguous. The CDR3 consists of 15 residues. The V and J ends lost 1 base and 0 bases respectively, with 9 bases between them. Germline V gene sequence: CDR1 KGHSH, CDR2 LQKENI. The CDR3 reads CASSPQPSLNTEAFF. The CDR3 DNA reads as TGTGCCAGCTCACCACAGCCAAGCCTGAACACTGAAGCTTTCTTT.

This clone was observed once. The chain carries TRBV14 and TRBJ1-3; D is possibly TRBD1 (5 bases). Per germline, CDR1 SGHDN and CDR2 FVKESK. This CDR3 region has 18 residues. V dropped 2 bases and J dropped 4 bases, with 21 bases sitting between them. In nucleotides, the CDR3 is TGTGCCAGCAGCCAATACCCGGGGCCCCAGACTGCCGGAAACACCATATATTTT. It encodes CASSQYPGPQTAGNTIYF.

The chain employs TRBV29-1 and TRBJ1-4, with D maybe TRBD1 (5 bases). Germline V lookup: CDR1 SQVTM, CDR2 ANQGSEA. V gave up 5 bases and J gave up 4 bases, with 14 bases separating them. The CDR3 totals 14 residues. CDR3 sequence: CSVKKGPYNEKLFF. CDR3 coding DNA: TGCAGCGTTAAGAAGGGACCCTATAATGAAAAACTGTTTTTT.

V is TRBV5-1 and J is TRBJ1-2, with D tentatively TRBD1 (6 bases). There are 13 residues in the CDR3. Trimming removed 7 bases from V and 6 bases from J, with 16 bases in between. From germline, CDR1 is SGHRS and CDR2 YFSETQ. Here the CDR3 reads CASSQTGWDGYTF. In DNA form, the CDR3 reads TGCGCCAGCTCCCAGACAGGATGGGATGGCTACACCTTC.

The chain uses TRBV6-5 and TRBJ1-6; 7 bases align to TRBD1. V was pared by 2 bases and J by 7 bases, with 5 bases of the junction left unmatched. There are 15 residues in the CDR3. Germline loops: CDR1 MNHEY, CDR2 SVGAGI. This chain's CDR3 is CASSYGGTVNSPLHF. CDR3 DNA: TGTGCCAGCAGTTACGGGGGGACAGTCAATTCACCCCTCCACTTT.